Sequencing of this T cell receptor (beta chain) was carried out in a study of cytomegalovirus exposure and HLA in healthy donors. Researchers ran the PCR with 60 Vbeta and 13 Jbeta primers. The protocol was immunoSEQ multiplex PCR, while the TCRdb copy is restricted to in-frame clones and leaves out a portion. The data contain 100,000 or so clones, roughly 84% of them seen just once; the ten biggest clones take up less than 1.5%. CDR1 and CDR2 from the germline V gene are MNHEY and SMNVEV (reference sequence). Losses at the gene ends were 3 bases for V and 11 bases for J; bases not matched to a gene: 5. This CDR3 has 14 amino acids.

The clonotype comes from a woman aged 18-35 years in good health and CMV-seronegative. Source material: PBMCs. The chain couples TRBV27 to TRBJ1-6; 9 bases agree with TRBD1. This chain's CDR3 is CASSLGQGMTPLHF. CDR3 coding DNA: TGTGCCAGCAGTTTGGGACAGGGTATGACACCCCTCCACTTT.